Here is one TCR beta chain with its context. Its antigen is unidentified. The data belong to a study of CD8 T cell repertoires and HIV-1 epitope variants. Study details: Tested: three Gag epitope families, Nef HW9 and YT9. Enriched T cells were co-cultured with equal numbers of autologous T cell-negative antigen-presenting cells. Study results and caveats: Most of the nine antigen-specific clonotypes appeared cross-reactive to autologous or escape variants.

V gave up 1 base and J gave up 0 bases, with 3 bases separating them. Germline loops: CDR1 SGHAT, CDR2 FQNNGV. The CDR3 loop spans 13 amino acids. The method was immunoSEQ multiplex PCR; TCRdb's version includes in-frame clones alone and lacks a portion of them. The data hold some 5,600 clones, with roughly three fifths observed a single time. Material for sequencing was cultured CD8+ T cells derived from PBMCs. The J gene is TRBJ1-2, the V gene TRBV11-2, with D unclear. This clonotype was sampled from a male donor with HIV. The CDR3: CASSLGANYGYTF. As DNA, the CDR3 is TGTGCCAGCAGCTTAGGGGCTAACTATGGCTACACCTTC. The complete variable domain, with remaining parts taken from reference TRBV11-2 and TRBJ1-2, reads EAGVAQSPRYKIIEKRQSVAFWCNPISGHATLYWYQQILGQGPKLLIQFQNNGVVDDSQLPKDRFSAERLKGVDSTLKIQPAKLEDSAVYLCASSLGANYGYTFGSGTRLTVV.